A selection of T cell receptor beta chains follows, all from one sample in a study of T cell clusters in autoimmune cytopenias. TCRdb re-called the multiplex PCR reads; one entry per CDR3 protein, DNA not given. The sample table sets out fewer than 8,500 distinct CDR3 sequences. The same sample was also used in a study of T cell repertoires in aging, cancer and after chemotherapy.

Sample: peripheral blood. Receptor source: a human donor in good health. Each CDR3 is given with its conserved first and last residue. Size is omitted from some rows. Given values are once, few, many or a class for expanded clones.

TRBV5-5	TRBJ2-3	medium-sized	CASSKQGPDTQYF
TRBV19	TRBJ2-1	medium-sized	CASTPTSGVYNEQFF
TRBV19	TRBJ2-5	medium-sized	CASSPAGIQETQYF
TRBV5-4	TRBJ2-1	-	CASSLVGHEQFF
TRBV29-1	TRBJ1-1	medium-sized	CSVSGSRQLVEAFF
TRBV19	TRBJ2-6	medium-sized	CASSKGAGGAWGANVLTF
TRBV19	TRBJ2-7	-	CASSPGRNYEQYF
TRBV6-4	TRBJ1-6	-	CASSESGGALSPLHF
TRBV12-3/TRBV12-4	TRBJ2-6	medium-sized	CASSASGSGANVLTF
TRBV5-5	TRBJ1-1	medium-sized	CASSRLTRDSEAFF
TRBV5-5	TRBJ2-1	medium-sized	CASSPGQGRPNEQFF
TRBV5-4	TRBJ2-2	-	CASSSGDPNTGELFF
TRBV29-1	TRBJ1-2	-	CSVTPGTGAYGYTF
TRBV6-6	TRBJ1-5	-	CASSKTFQGNQPQHF
TRBV15	TRBJ2-1	-	CATSRGGTGLNEQFF
TRBV5-5	TRBJ1-2	-	CASSSLRGAGYGYTF
TRBV6-1	TRBJ2-3	-	CASSEAGTGGADTQYF
TRBV19	TRBJ1-2	-	CASSASGTVNGYTF
TRBV27	TRBJ1-4	-	CASSLLGQGIGEKLFF
TRBV30	TRBJ2-1	medium-sized	CAWSVQVNWSPFF
TRBV6-1	TRBJ2-3	medium-sized	CASTQGGHHTDTQYF
TRBV5-1	TRBJ2-6	-	CASSSGTGGSGANVLTF
TRBV19	TRBJ2-2	medium-sized	CASSIWQNTGELFF
TRBV12-3/TRBV12-4	TRBJ2-7	-	CASSLAHGSEQYF
TRBV6-2/TRBV6-3	TRBJ2-7	-	CASSYKSYEQYF
TRBV18	TRBJ2-7	medium-sized	CASSPTDSAPYEQYF
TRBV6-5	TRBJ1-2	medium-sized	CASGPLGYGYTF
TRBV12-3/TRBV12-4	TRBJ1-1	-	CASSFRLVNTEAFF
TRBV19	TRBJ1-2	-	CASSPKYGYTF
TRBV6-1	TRBJ1-1	-	CASSYDRMNTEAFF
TRBV6-4	TRBJ1-2	-	CASSDSTVPGIYGYTF
TRBV29-1	TRBJ1-1	medium-sized	CSSAGQPNTEAFF
TRBV7-2	TRBJ1-6	-	CASSLGMGQPPLHF
TRBV4-3	TRBJ1-5	-	CASSHGTGGNQPQHF
TRBV6-1	TRBJ2-2	medium-sized	CASRRPGGYTGELFF
TRBV5-4	TRBJ2-1	medium-sized	CASSLTQGPYNEQFF